This TCR beta chain was captured by sequencing in a study of response to subunit inactivated influenza vaccine. This clonotype has just one count. MiXCR, run by TCRdb on the RT-PCR reads, gives a single entry per CDR3 protein. The sample includes fewer than 250,000 distinct CDR3 sequences, approximately 15% seen only once; the top ten take about 25%. Germline CDR1 and CDR2: SGHRS and YFSETQ. V shed 1 base and J shed 5 bases, with 10 bases lying between them. The CDR3 is 14 amino acids. The source material was CD8+ T cells sorted from PBMCs, sampled about 5 days after vaccination. This rearrangement joins TRBV5-1 to TRBJ2-1; no clear D. The TCR comes from a man aged 45-65 years who received an inactivated influenza vaccine. The DNA of the CDR3 is TGCGCCAGCAGCTTGTATGGCAGCCACAATGAGCAGTTCTTC. Its translation: CASSLYGSHNEQFF. Together with reference TRBV5-1 and TRBJ2-1, the CDR3 gives the full variable domain: KAGVTQTPRYLIKTRGQQVTLSCSPISGHRSVSWYQQTPGQGLQFLFEYFSETQRNKGNFPGRFSGRQFSNSRSEMNVSTLELGDSALYLCASSLYGSHNEQFFGPGTRLTVL.